This T cell receptor beta chain was obtained from a study of T cell changes during pregnancy in multiple sclerosis (dated by TCRdb to about 2019). Describing the broader study: The study examined how the T cell repertoire changed over the course of pregnancy in women with multiple sclerosis.

About this clone: The antigen it recognizes is unknown. No much larger clone exists at a distance of one base, and base qualities are not known.

CDR1 and CDR2 are drawn from the germline V gene (reference sequence): SEHNR, FQNEAQ. Its CDR3 holds 16 amino acids, cysteine through phenylalanine. Just CDR3 DNA is preserved here, 48 bases in frame from base 1. Deletion took 2 bases off V and 1 base off J, with a span of 13 bases between the germline ends. Library preparation was by the immunoSEQ multiplex PCR assay. TCRdb retrieved this table from immuneACCESS and kept in-frame rearrangements only. Not all clones are present; in checked studies, unresolved V genes account for under half, and no reason is known for the remainder. Present in this sample are tens of thousands of clones, approximately 96% of which were seen just once. Clones ranked in the top ten supply roughly 2.3% of the sample.

The sample was CD8+ T cells from peripheral blood mononuclear cells, taken after pregnancy. The TCR originated in a female donor with multiple sclerosis, enrolled in a pregnancy study. Rearrangement joined TRBV7-9 to TRBJ2-3; a weak D assignment points to TRBD2 (7 bases agree). Here is the DNA: TGTGCCAGCAGCTTACGGGGGGCTTGGGGCACAGATACGCAGTATTTT. It specifies CASSLRGAWGTDTQYF.